This is a list of T cell receptor beta chains from one sample in a study of blood T cell repertoires in COVID-19. Clones were read by immunoSEQ multiplex PCR, and TCRdb kept only the in-frame ones, dropping some. The sample carries some 380,000 clones, over 75% recorded once. Sequenced: PBMCs or T cells enriched from blood (not recorded which). Receptors originate from a woman aged 40-49 years with acute COVID-19. Both conserved end residues are part of each CDR3. A D gene is named only where the DNA matches it firmly. The size entry is marked missing in some rows and otherwise reads once, few, many or a size class.

CDR3 length	V gene	D gene	clone size	J gene	CDR3 protein	CDR3 DNA
15	TRBV4-1	TRBD1	-	TRBJ1-2	CASSLDRGRFYGYTF	TGCGCCAGCAGCCTAGACAGGGGGCGGTTCTATGGCTACACCTTC
15	TRBV19	-	-	TRBJ1-2	CASSIDHNPGYGYTF	TGTGCCAGTAGTATAGACCATAACCCGGGGTATGGCTACACCTTC
15	TRBV4-2	-	-	TRBJ1-5	CASSQESRLGQPQHF	TGTGCCAGCAGCCAAGAGAGCAGGCTTGGTCAGCCCCAGCATTTT
13	TRBV20-1	TRBD1	-	TRBJ2-7	CSASRDSAYEQYF	TGCAGTGCTAGTAGGGACAGCGCCTACGAGCAGTACTTC
15	TRBV7-9	TRBD1	-	TRBJ2-3	CASSLGDRVPDTQYF	TGTGCCAGCAGCTTGGGGGACAGGGTCCCAGATACGCAGTATTTT
17	TRBV5-1	TRBD2	-	TRBJ2-1	CASSLVLAGMSYNEQFF	TGCGCCAGCAGCTTGGTACTAGCGGGGATGTCATACAATGAGCAGTTCTTC
21	TRBV4-1	TRBD2	few	TRBJ2-1	CASSQVLGRRGGKSSYNEQFF	TGCGCCAGCAGCCAAGTCCTCGGCCGACGGGGGGGTAAGAGCTCCTACAATGAGCAGTTCTTC
15	TRBV19	TRBD1	-	TRBJ2-1	CASSIGATGAGEQFF	TGTGCCAGTAGTATAGGGGCCACAGGGGCGGGCGAGCAGTTCTTC
13	TRBV15	-	once	TRBJ2-7	CATSRESQYEQYF	TGTGCCACCAGCAGAGAAAGCCAATACGAGCAGTACTTC
16	TRBV2	-	-	TRBJ2-7	CASSEVWGPRSYEQYF	TGTGCCAGCAGTGAAGTTTGGGGCCCCCGCTCCTACGAGCAGTACTTC
17	TRBV14	-	once	TRBJ2-2	CASSQRVGTMNTGELFF	TGTGCCAGCAGTCAAAGAGTAGGGACAATGAACACCGGGGAGCTGTTTTTT
15	TRBV6-5	-	-	TRBJ2-7	CASSSRASSIREQYF	TGTGCCAGCAGCTCCCGCGCAAGCTCAATTCGCGAGCAGTACTTC
16	TRBV6-6	TRBD1	-	TRBJ2-7	CASRRLGDRGQYEQYF	TGTGCCAGCAGGAGACTTGGGGACAGGGGGCAATACGAGCAGTACTTC
13	TRBV19	TRBD1	-	TRBJ1-2	CASSDRGDYGYTF	TGTGCCAGTAGTGACAGGGGGGACTATGGCTACACCTTC
15	TRBV5-1	TRBD2	-	TRBJ2-3	CASSRTSGGTDTQYF	TGCGCCAGCAGCCGGACTAGCGGGGGCACAGATACGCAGTATTTT
15	TRBV18	TRBD1	-	TRBJ1-1	CASSPRGRGDTEAFF	TGTGCCAGCTCACCGAGGGGCAGGGGGGACACTGAAGCTTTCTTT
15	TRBV4-1	TRBD1	-	TRBJ1-3	CASSQESGTGATIYF	TGCGCCAGCAGCCAAGAATCCGGGACAGGGGCGACCATATATTTT
15	TRBV2	-	-	TRBJ1-4	CASSEAGATNEKLFF	TGTGCCAGCAGTGAAGCAGGGGCAACTAATGAAAAACTGTTTTTT
14	TRBV10-1	-	-	TRBJ2-5	CASSKGSSGETQYF	TGCGCCAGCAGTAAAGGGAGTTCGGGGGAGACCCAGTACTTC
16	TRBV5-4	-	few	TRBJ1-3	CASSPYPGLGGNTIYF	TGTGCCAGCAGCCCATATCCGGGACTAGGGGGAAACACCATATATTTT
12	TRBV29-1	-	-	TRBJ2-5	CSVEFGGETQYF	TGCAGCGTTGAATTTGGGGGGGAGACCCAGTACTTC
16	TRBV19	-	-	TRBJ2-3	CASSPDRSSWADTQYF	TGTGCCAGTAGTCCCGACAGGTCATCGTGGGCAGATACGCAGTATTTT
16	TRBV4-1	-	-	TRBJ1-3	CASSQGPGTSGNTIYF	TGCGCCAGCAGCCAAGGCCCGGGAACCTCTGGAAACACCATATATTTT
15	TRBV28	TRBD1	once	TRBJ1-5	CASSPGGEGNQPQHF	TGTGCCAGCAGTCCAGGGGGAGAGGGCAATCAGCCCCAGCATTTT
11	TRBV29-1	-	-	TRBJ2-3	CSTRTRDTQYF	TGCAGCACTCGGACAAGAGATACGCAGTATTTT
17	TRBV9	-	-	TRBJ2-2	CASSSPKGGPSIRELFF	TGTGCCAGCAGCTCCCCCAAGGGAGGACCCTCCATCAGGGAGCTGTTTTTT
17	TRBV15	-	-	TRBJ1-2	CATSRDYASSFGGGYTF	TGTGCCACCAGCAGAGATTATGCTTCGTCGTTCGGGGGTGGCTACACCTTC
14	TRBV27	TRBD1	-	TRBJ1-6	CASRLGTDNSPLHF	TGTGCCAGCCGACTCGGGACAGATAATTCACCCCTCCACTTT
13	TRBV19	-	few	TRBJ2-7	CASSMSEDYEQYF	TGTGCCAGTAGTATGAGCGAGGACTACGAGCAGTACTTC
16	TRBV15	-	-	TRBJ1-3	CATSIGPLSSGNTIYF	TGTGCCACCAGCATTGGCCCACTAAGCTCTGGAAACACCATATATTTT
11	TRBV30	-	-	TRBJ1-2	CAWSGGSGYTF	TGTGCCTGGAGCGGAGGGTCCGGCTACACCTTC
13	TRBV2	-	-	TRBJ1-1	CASSGTAGAEAFF	TGTGCCAGCAGTGGGACAGCCGGGGCTGAAGCTTTCTTT
15	TRBV6-5	-	-	TRBJ1-3	CASSYSGTFGNTIYF	TGTGCCAGCAGTTACTCGGGGACATTTGGAAACACCATATATTTT
13	TRBV27	TRBD2	once	TRBJ2-7	CASSLGAGDEQYF	TGTGCCAGCAGTTTAGGGGCGGGAGACGAGCAGTACTTC
14	TRBV5-1	-	-	TRBJ2-7	CASSRGPATGEQYF	TGCGCCAGCAGCCGCGGGCCAGCGACGGGGGAGCAGTACTTC
14	TRBV30	TRBD1	-	TRBJ1-1	CAWSFTGGNTEAFF	TGTGCCTGGAGTTTCACAGGGGGGAACACTGAAGCTTTCTTT
14	TRBV30	-	-	TRBJ2-5	CAWSRYPLQETQYF	TGTGCCTGGAGCCGGTACCCCCTCCAAGAGACCCAGTACTTC
16	TRBV11-2	-	-	TRBJ2-3	CASSLWGGTSTDTQYF	TGTGCCAGCAGCTTATGGGGTGGGACTAGCACAGATACGCAGTATTTT
14	TRBV11-2	-	-	TRBJ2-7	CASSFLAPSYEQYF	TGTGCCAGCAGCTTTTTGGCACCCTCCTACGAGCAGTACTTC
16	TRBV18	-	-	TRBJ2-4	CASSPELGRAKNIQYF	TGTGCCAGCTCACCGGAGCTGGGTAGGGCCAAAAACATTCAGTACTTC
11	TRBV30	-	-	TRBJ2-1	CAWSRLENQFF	TGTGCCTGGAGTAGACTAGAGAATCAGTTCTTC
16	TRBV7-2	-	-	TRBJ1-2	CASSPGGVARDYGYTF	TGTGCCAGCAGCCCAGGAGGGGTGGCGCGGGACTATGGCTACACCTTC
13	TRBV19	-	-	TRBJ2-1	CASSVDSYNEQFF	TGTGCCAGTAGTGTGGACAGCTACAATGAGCAGTTCTTC
13	TRBV5-4	-	-	TRBJ1-6	CASSLAESQGLVF	TGTGCCAGCAGCTTGGCCGAGTCTCAGGGTTTAGTCTTT
11	TRBV11-2	-	-	TRBJ2-7	CASSTSYEQYF	TGTGCCAGCAGCACATCCTACGAGCAGTACTTC
15	TRBV25-1	TRBD1	-	TRBJ1-6	CASSGRTGKNSPLHF	TGTGCCAGCAGTGGTAGGACAGGGAAGAATTCACCCCTCCACTTT
16	TRBV5-1	-	-	TRBJ2-1	CASSLGGATGGDEQFF	TGCGCCAGCAGCTTGGGTGGGGCGACTGGGGGCGATGAGCAGTTCTTC
14	TRBV6-5	-	-	TRBJ1-2	CASSYQGKEQGYTF	TGTGCCAGCAGTTACCAGGGAAAGGAGCAAGGCTACACCTTC
15	TRBV4-1	-	few	TRBJ2-3	CASSQEARRGDTQYF	TGCGCCAGCAGCCAAGAGGCTCGCAGGGGAGATACGCAGTATTTT
18	TRBV19	-	-	TRBJ1-1	CASSMAHLGGGMNTEAFF	TGTGCCAGTAGTATGGCCCACCTCGGCGGGGGAATGAACACTGAAGCTTTCTTT
12	TRBV19	-	-	TRBJ1-3	CASQADGNTIYF	TGTGCCAGTCAAGCGGACGGAAACACCATATATTTT